Below are 18 T cell receptor beta chains sequenced from a single sample in a study of memory CD4+ T cells and cytomegalovirus serostatus. TCRdb keeps only in-frame clones here, not all; method: immunoSEQ multiplex PCR. The data contain about 60,000 clones, 75% to 80% of them seen just once; the ten biggest clones take up approximately 0.81%. The sort gate was single viable CD3+CD4+CD8-CD45RO+ cells for memory CD4+ T cells. Sequences were obtained from memory CD4+ T cells from blood. The receptors shown here come from an adult in good health and CMV-seronegative.

With respect to this clone: The same CDR3 also results from other DNA sequences found in this sample. The rearrangement joins TRBV30 to TRBJ2-7; the D is unclear. The V gene's germline CDR1 is GTSNPN and CDR2 SVGIG (reference sequence). The CDR3 totals 11 residues. V dropped 2 bases and J dropped 4 bases, with 6 bases sitting between them. The CDR3 protein is CAWSTGYEQYF. The CDR3 DNA sequence: TGTGCCTGGAGTACTGGGTACGAGCAGTACTTC.

The chain is built from TRBV5-8 and TRBJ1-2; 8 nucleotides agree with TRBD1. The J segment lost 7 bases and the V segment lost 5 bases, leaving 13 bases of the junction unmatched. CDR1 and CDR2 from the germline V gene are SGHTS and YDEGEE. The CDR3 consists of 15 residues. The CDR3, as DNA: TGTGCCAGCAGTAGAACCGGACAGGGTGGAGTTGGCTACACCTTC. It specifies CASSRTGQGGVGYTF.

The rearrangement uses TRBV27 and TRBJ1-4, with 9 bases fitting TRBD1. CDR3 length: 15 amino acids. Trimming took 6 bases from V and 8 from J; bases not matched to a gene: 10. Germline V gene lookup returns CDR1 MNHEY and CDR2 SMNVEV (reference sequence). The CDR3 here is CASRIQGANQEKLFF. The CDR3 coding sequence is TGTGCCAGCAGAATACAGGGGGCGAATCAAGAAAAACTGTTTTTT.

V is TRBV7-2 and J is TRBJ2-3; TRBD2 agrees at 8 bases. The CDR3 is made up of 15 amino acids. Germline lookup yields CDR1 SGHTA and CDR2 FQGNSA. Germline trimming cut 5 bases from V and 4 bases from J; bases unmatched to any gene: 8. CDR3 in DNA: TGTGCCAGCAGCGTACGCGAGCGGGAGTCAGATACGCAGTATTTT. This translates into CASSVRERESDTQYF. The variable domain in full, with the rest retrieved from reference TRBV7-2 and TRBJ2-3, is GAGVSQSPSNKVTEKGKDVELRCDPISGHTALYWYRQSLGQGLEFLIYFQGNSAPDKSGLPSDRFSAERTGGSVSTLTIQRTQQEDSAVYLCASSVRERESDTQYFGPGTRLTVL.

The CDR3 region is CASSWGLAGAGETQYF. DNA for the CDR3: TGTGCCAGCAGTTGGGGACTAGCGGGAGCGGGAGAGACCCAGTACTTC. The rearrangement links TRBV28 to TRBJ2-5; 14 bases agree with TRBD2. The CDR3 covers 16 residues. V dropped 4 bases and J dropped 4; count of bases not matched to a gene: 5. CDR1 and CDR2 (germline): MDHEN, SYDVKM.

The rearrangement uses TRBV7-9 and TRBJ2-5; a weak D match, TRBD1 (5 bases). V lost 4 bases to trimming and J lost 4 bases, with 19 bases between them. Germline-derived CDR1 and CDR2 are SEHNR and FQNEAQ (reference sequence). The CDR3 consists of 16 residues. Written as DNA, the CDR3 is TGTGCCAGCAGCTCTCGGGTTGGGGCAGGTGCAGAGACCCAGTACTTC. It encodes CASSSRVGAGAETQYF.

The rearrangement joins TRBV4-1 to TRBJ2-6; 7 bases agree with TRBD1. Losses at the gene ends were 6 bases for V and 2 bases for J; bases not matched to a gene: 4. The CDR3 runs 15 residues. CDR1 is MGHRA, CDR2 YSYEKL, per germline. The chain's CDR3 is CASSGDRAGANVLTF. The CDR3 DNA is TGCGCCAGCAGTGGCGACAGGGCTGGGGCCAACGTCCTGACTTTC.

This clone was seen more than once but under ten times. The rearrangement joins TRBV19 to TRBJ1-2; D unresolved. Germline loops: CDR1 LNHDA, CDR2 SQIVND (reference sequence). The CDR3 sequence is 16 residues long. V lost 5 bases and J 2 bases, leaving 18 bases between the germline ends. The CDR3 spells CASSSVETKFNYGYTF. DNA of the CDR3: TGTGCCAGTAGTTCAGTCGAGACAAAGTTCAACTATGGCTACACCTTC.

Worth noting for this clone: The conserved phenylalanine or tryptophan normally closing the CDR3 is absent here, so this likely arose from a read error. The DNA is omitted, as the CDR3 cannot be located on it reliably, and the CDR3 follows TCRdb's listing. The chain uses TRBV6-5 and TRBJ2-7; the D call TRBD1 from the table was never checked on the DNA. Ends included, the CDR3 has 13 residues. Germline CDR1 and CDR2: MNHEY and SVGAGI. CDR3 sequence reads: CASSSLRGSPLLI.

This clone has only one observation. Within the sample, other DNA sequences also encode this same CDR3. This sequence joins TRBV5-4 and TRBJ1-1; 8 bases align to TRBD1. This CDR3 has 14 residues. CDR1 SGHNT and CDR2 YYREEE come from the germline V gene (reference sequence). V shed 8 bases, J shed 2 bases, and the junction held 8 bases outside the gene matches. The CDR3 reads CASSMDRVNTEAFF. In DNA form, the CDR3 reads TGTGCCAGTAGCATGGACAGGGTAAACACTGAAGCTTTCTTT.

J is TRBJ2-3 and V is TRBV18, with TRBD1 identical over 8 bases. Germline V gene data show CDR1 as KGHSH and CDR2 as LQKENI. The length of the CDR3 is 15 residues. V shed 5 bases, J shed 3 bases, and the junction held 7 bases outside the gene matches. Here the CDR3 reads CASSSGQGMTDTQYF. The CDR3 DNA follows: TGTGCCAGCTCATCTGGACAGGGTATGACAGATACGCAGTATTTT.

The genes are TRBV6-1 and TRBJ1-1, with D possibly matching TRBD1 (6 bases). This CDR3 has 13 amino acids. The V gene's germline CDR1 is MNHNS and CDR2 SASEGT. V lost 1 base, J lost 6 bases, and 9 bases lay in between. The chain's CDR3 is CASSEVGQSEAFF. CDR3 DNA: TGTGCCAGCAGTGAAGTCGGACAGTCTGAAGCTTTCTTT.

The V call is TRBV6-5, the J call TRBJ1-5, with D perhaps TRBD1 (5 bases). The germline gives CDR1 MNHEY, CDR2 SVGAGI. V lost 2 bases and J lost 6, with 8 bases in between. The CDR3 is made up of 13 amino acids. The CDR3 sequence is CASSYNGGQPQHF. CDR3 nucleotide sequence: TGTGCCAGCAGTTACAACGGGGGTCAGCCCCAGCATTTT.

The chain recombines TRBV28 with TRBJ1-2; 8 nucleotides match TRBD1. The length of the CDR3 is 13 residues. Germline lookup yields CDR1 MDHEN and CDR2 SYDVKM. V was pared by 5 bases and J by 8 bases, with 7 bases of the junction left unmatched. The CDR3 protein is CASSGRGHQGYTF. Written as DNA, the CDR3 is TGTGCCAGCAGTGGCAGGGGGCATCAGGGCTACACCTTC.

The gene calls are TRBV6-6 and TRBJ2-5; perhaps TRBD1 as D (6 bases). Trimming took 6 bases from V and 5 from J, leaving 16 bases between them. Germline V gives CDR1 MNHNY, CDR2 SVGAGI (reference sequence). This CDR3 comprises 14 residues. CDR3 DNA: TGTGCCAGCAGATCGCCCAGGGGCTGGGAGACCCAGTACTTC. Amino acids: CASRSPRGWETQYF.

The sample holds a few counts of this clone. This chain uses TRBV4-1 with TRBJ2-5; tentative D call: TRBD1 (6 bases). Germline V gives CDR1 MGHRA, CDR2 YSYEKL. CDR3 size: 17 residues. Trimming shortened V by 2 bases and J by 1 base, and 17 bases separated the two germline ends. This chain's CDR3 is CASSQFAGARGQETQYF. The CDR3 coding sequence is TGCGCCAGCAGCCAATTTGCAGGGGCTCGGGGCCAAGAGACCCAGTACTTC.

The chain carries TRBV30 and TRBJ1-6, with D possibly being TRBD1 (6 bases). Deletions cut 2 bases from V and 7 bases from J, with 9 bases between. Germline CDR1 and CDR2: GTSNPN and SVGIG (reference sequence). This CDR3 spans 13 amino acids. CDR3 loop: CAWSTGPNSPLHF. For the CDR3, the DNA is TGTGCCTGGAGTACAGGGCCAAATTCACCCCTCCACTTT.

The chain employs TRBV10-2 and TRBJ2-1, with TRBD2 matching over 13 bases. Per the germline V gene, CDR1 is WSHSY and CDR2 is SAAADI. The CDR3 has 17 residues. Losses at the gene ends were 2 bases for V and 6 bases for J; bases not matched to a gene: 7. CDR3 loop: CASSETSGGALGNEQFF. The CDR3 DNA reads TGCGCCAGCAGTGAGACTAGCGGGGGGGCCCTGGGCAATGAGCAGTTCTTC.